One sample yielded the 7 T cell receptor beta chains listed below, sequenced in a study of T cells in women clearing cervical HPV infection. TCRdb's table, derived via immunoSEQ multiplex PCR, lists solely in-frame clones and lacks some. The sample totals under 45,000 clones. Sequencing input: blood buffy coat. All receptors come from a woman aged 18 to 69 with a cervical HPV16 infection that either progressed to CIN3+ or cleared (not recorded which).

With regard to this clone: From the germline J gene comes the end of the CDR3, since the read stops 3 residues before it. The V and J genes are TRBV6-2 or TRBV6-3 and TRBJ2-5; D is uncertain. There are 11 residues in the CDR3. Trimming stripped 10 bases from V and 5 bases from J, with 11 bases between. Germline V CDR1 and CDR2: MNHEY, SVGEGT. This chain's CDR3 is CATTVGETQYF. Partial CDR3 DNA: TGTGCCACCACGGTCGGGGAGACC.

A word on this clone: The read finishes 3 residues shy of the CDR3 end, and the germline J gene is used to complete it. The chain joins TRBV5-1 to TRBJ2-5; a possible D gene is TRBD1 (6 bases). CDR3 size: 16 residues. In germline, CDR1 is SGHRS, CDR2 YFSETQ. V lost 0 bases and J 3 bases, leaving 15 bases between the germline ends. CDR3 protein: CASSLGVGSGEETQYF. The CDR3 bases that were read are TGCGCCAGCAGCTTGGGTGTGGGCTCAGGGGAAGAGACC.

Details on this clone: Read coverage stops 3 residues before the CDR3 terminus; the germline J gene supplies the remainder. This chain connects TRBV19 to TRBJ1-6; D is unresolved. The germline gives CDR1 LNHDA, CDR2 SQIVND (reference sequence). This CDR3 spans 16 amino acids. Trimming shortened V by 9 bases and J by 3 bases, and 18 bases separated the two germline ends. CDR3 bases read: TGTGCCAGCACTACCGAGTACGGGGACTATAATTCACCC. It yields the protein CASTTEYGDYNSP. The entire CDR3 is CASTTEYGDYNSPLHF.

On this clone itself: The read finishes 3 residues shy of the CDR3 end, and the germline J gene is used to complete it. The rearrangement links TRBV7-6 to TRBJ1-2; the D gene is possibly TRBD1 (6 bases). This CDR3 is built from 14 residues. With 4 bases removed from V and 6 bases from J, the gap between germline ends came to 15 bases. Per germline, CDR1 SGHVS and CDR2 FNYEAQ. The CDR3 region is CASSSRQDWNGYTF. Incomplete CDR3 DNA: TGTGCCAGCAGCTCCAGACAGGACTGGAATGGC.

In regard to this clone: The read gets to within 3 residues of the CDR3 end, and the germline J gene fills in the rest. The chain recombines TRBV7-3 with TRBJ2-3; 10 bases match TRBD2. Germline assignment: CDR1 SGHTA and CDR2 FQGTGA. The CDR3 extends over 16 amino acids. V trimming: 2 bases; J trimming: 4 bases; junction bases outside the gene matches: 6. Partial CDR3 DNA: TGTGCCAGCAGCTTATCTAGCGGGAGCCCCGCAGATACG. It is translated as CASSLSSGSPADT. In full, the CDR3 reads CASSLSSGSPADTQYF. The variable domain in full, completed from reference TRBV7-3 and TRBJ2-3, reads GAGVSQTPSNKVTEKGKYVELRCDPISGHTALYWYRQSLGQGPEFLIYFQGTGAADDSGLPNDRFFAVRPEGSVSTLKIQRTERGDSAVYLCASSLSSGSPADTQYFGPGTRLTVL.

Here the CDR3 reads CASSGPPQGQPGYTF. CDR3 DNA, as far as it was read: TGTGCCAGTAGTGGCCCCCCACAGGGGCAGCCGGGC. The chain recombines TRBV19 with TRBJ1-2; TRBD1 matches at 7 bases. Sequencing ends 3 residues short of the CDR3 end; the germline J gene provides the rest. The CDR3 contains 15 residues. In germline, CDR1 is LNHDA, CDR2 SQIVND (reference sequence).

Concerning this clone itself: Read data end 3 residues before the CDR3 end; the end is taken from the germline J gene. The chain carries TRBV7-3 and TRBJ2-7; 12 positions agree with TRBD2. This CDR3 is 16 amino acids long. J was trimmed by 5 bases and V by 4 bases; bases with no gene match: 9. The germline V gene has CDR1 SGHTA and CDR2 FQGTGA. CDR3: CASSSSTSGGHHEQYF. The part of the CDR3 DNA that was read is TGTGCCAGCAGCTCGTCTACTAGCGGGGGGCACCACGAG.